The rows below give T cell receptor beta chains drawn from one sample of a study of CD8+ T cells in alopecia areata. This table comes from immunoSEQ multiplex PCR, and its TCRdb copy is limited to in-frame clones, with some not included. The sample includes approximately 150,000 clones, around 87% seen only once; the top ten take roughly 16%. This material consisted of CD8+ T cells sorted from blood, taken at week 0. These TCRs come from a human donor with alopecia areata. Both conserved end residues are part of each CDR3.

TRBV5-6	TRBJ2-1	CASSWTTGGSYNEQFF
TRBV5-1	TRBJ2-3	CASSSGQGFETQYF
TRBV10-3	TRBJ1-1	CAIREGLSNTEAFF
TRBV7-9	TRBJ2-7	CASSGTSGGIDEQYF
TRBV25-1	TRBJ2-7	CASSEFGRHEQYF
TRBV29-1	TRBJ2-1	CSVEDLTPGTSGSTYNEQFF
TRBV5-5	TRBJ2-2	CASSLGAAPNTGELFF
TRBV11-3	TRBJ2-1	CASSMRVNNEQFF
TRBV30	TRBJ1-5	CAWSADGSNQPQHF
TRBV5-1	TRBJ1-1	CASSFGDRGVLNTEAFF
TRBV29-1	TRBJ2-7	CSVGEGTYEQYF
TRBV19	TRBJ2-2	CASSLPDVASGELFF
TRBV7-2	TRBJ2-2	CATLEGANTGELFF
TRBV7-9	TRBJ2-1	CASSPSGGDEQFF
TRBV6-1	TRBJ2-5	CASRAVSQETQYF
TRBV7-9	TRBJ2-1	CASSLAMRDNEQFF
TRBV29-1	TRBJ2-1	CSVEVAGYNEQFF
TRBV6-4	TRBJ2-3	CASSDGSGSTDTQYF
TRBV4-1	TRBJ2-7	CASSRVAGGYEQYF
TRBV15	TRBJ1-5	CATSRVPPEATQPQHF
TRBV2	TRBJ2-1	CASRGERERVYNEQFF
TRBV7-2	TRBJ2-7	CASSLAGPGNEQYF
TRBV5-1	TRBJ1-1	CASSLARGDTEAFF
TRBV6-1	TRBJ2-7	CASSESSDSSYEQYF
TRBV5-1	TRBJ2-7	CASSLSAGGYEQYF
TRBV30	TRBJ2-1	CAWSVIHDEQFF
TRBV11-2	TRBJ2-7	CASSRESADEEQYF
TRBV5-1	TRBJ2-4	CASSLAGNRDIQYF
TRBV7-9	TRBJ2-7	CASPDRVGEQYF
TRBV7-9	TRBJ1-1	CASSLARQEAFF
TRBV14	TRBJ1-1	CASSQESDLNTEAFF
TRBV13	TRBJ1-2	CASSLLTGDDYGYTF
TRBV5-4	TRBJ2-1	CASSLVSDNEQFF
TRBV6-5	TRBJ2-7	CASSPTAHEQYF
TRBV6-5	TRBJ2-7	CASSYMGEAYEQYF
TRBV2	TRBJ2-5	CASSGRGRAPIYQETQYF
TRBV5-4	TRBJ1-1	CASSLGGHLNTEAFF
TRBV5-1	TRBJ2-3	CASSRGQGTDTQYF
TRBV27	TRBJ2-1	CASSAGTPVDEQFF
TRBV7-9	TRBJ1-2	CASSPRDREWNGYTF
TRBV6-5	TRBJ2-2	CASSDYVNTGELFF
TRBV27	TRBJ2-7	CASSFWSADGGEQYF
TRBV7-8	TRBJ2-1	CASSLGRVGWDEQFF
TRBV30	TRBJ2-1	CAWISQTGSSYNEQFF
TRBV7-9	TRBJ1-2	CASSSPGAENYGYTF
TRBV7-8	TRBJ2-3	CASIASGRDTQYF
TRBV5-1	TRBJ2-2	CASSLFERSSTGELFF
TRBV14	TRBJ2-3	CASSQILGRDQRSDYGLDTQYF
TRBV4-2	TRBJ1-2	CASSQEAGANYGYTF
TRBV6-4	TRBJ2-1	CASKTLAGGPNEQFF
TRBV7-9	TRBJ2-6	CASSYPDRGPSSGANVLTF
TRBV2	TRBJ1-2	CASSETTRQGAVGYTF
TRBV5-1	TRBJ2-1	CASSFTSGSLNEQFF
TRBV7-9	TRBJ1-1	CASSLEIDRGENTEAFF
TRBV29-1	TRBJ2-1	CSVGAGGSNEQFF